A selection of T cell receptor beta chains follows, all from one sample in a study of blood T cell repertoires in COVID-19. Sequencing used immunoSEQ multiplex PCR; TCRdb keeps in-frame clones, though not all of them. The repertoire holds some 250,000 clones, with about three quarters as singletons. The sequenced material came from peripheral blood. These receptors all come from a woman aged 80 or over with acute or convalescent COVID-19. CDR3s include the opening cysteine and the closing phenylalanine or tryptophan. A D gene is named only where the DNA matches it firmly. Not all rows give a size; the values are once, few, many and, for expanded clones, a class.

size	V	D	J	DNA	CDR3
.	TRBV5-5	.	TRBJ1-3	TGTGCCAGCAGCTCGACAGGATACTCTGGAAACACCATATATTTT	CASSSTGYSGNTIYF
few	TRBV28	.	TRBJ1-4	TGTGCCAGCAGGTTGGCTCCGCAGAATGAAAAACTGTTTTTT	CASRLAPQNEKLFF
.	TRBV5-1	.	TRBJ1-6	TGCGCCAGCAGCTTGAACACGGGGGTGCAGTCCTATAATTCACCCCTCCACTTT	CASSLNTGVQSYNSPLHF
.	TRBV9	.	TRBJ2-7	TGTGCCAGCCCTAGCAACCCGAGCTCCTACGAGCAGTACTTC	CASPSNPSSYEQYF
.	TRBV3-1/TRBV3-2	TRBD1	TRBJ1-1	TGTGCCAGCAGCCACCCAACGACAGGGTGGATTAGTCCTGAAGCTTTCTTT	CASSHPTTGWISPEAFF
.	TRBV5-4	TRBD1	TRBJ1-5	TGTGCCAGCAGCCGCCAGGGGGCCCAGCCCCAGCATTTT	CASSRQGAQPQHF
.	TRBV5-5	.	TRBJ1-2	TGTGCCAGCAGCTCGACAGTCCCTAACTATGGCTACACCTTC	CASSSTVPNYGYTF
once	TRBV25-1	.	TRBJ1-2	TGTGCCAGCAGGGGGGGGGACGGGAACTATGGCTACACCTTC	CASRGGDGNYGYTF
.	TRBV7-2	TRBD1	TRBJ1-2	TGTGCCAGCAGCTCCCGAAGGACAGGAGCTAACTATGGCTACACCTTC	CASSSRRTGANYGYTF
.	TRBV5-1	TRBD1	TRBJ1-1	TGCGCCAGCAGCCCTGGGACAGGGGTGATGAACACTGAAGCTTTCTTT	CASSPGTGVMNTEAFF
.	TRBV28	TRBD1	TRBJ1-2	TGTGCCAGCAGTTTAAGCTTCAGGGGGAAATACTATGGCTACACCTTC	CASSLSFRGKYYGYTF
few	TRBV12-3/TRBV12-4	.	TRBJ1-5	TGTGCCAGCAGTTCGTCATTAGCCCAGCATTTT	CASSSSLAQHF
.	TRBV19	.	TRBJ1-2	TGTGCCAGTAGTATCATCGCCCCGAGATACTATGGCTACACCTTC	CASSIIAPRYYGYTF
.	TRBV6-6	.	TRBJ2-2	TGTGCCAGCAGTCCAACCGGGACTTCAACAAACACCGGGGAGCTGTTTTTT	CASSPTGTSTNTGELFF
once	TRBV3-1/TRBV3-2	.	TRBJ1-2	TGTGCCAGCAGCCGGAGCGGGGTACTCGGCAACTATGGCTACACCTTC	CASSRSGVLGNYGYTF
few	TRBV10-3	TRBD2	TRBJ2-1	TGTGCCATCAGCCCCCCCGGGACTAGGTTTAATGAGCAGTTCTTC	CAISPPGTRFNEQFF
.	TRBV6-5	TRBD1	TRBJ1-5	TGTGCCAGCAGCCCCAGGGGGCGCGATCAGCCCCAGCATTTT	CASSPRGRDQPQHF
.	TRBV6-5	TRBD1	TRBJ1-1	TGTGCCAGCAGTTACGAGCCCAACAGGGGGCGCGAAGCTTTCTTT	CASSYEPNRGREAFF
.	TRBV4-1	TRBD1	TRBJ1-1	TGCGCCAGCAGGCTAAGAAACAGGGGCGGTACTGAAGCTTTCTTT	CASRLRNRGGTEAFF
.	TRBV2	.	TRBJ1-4	TGTGCCAGCACTTTAGGAGGGGCGAGGGGTGAAAAACTGTTTTTT	CASTLGGARGEKLFF
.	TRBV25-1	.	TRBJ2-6	TGTGCCAGCAGTGGTAGAAAAGGCGGCTCTGGGGCCAACGTCCTGACTTTC	CASSGRKGGSGANVLTF
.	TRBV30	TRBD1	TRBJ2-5	TGTGCCGGGGGATGGACAGGGGGAGAGACCCAGTACTTC	CAGGWTGGETQYF
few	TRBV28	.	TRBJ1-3	TGTGCCAGCAGTTTATGGCTTGGAATGGAGGCCATATATTTT	CASSLWLGMEAIYF
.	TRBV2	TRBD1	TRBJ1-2	TGTGCCAGCAGTGGACCGGGACAGGCCTTTCAGGGGGCGCATTCTAACTATGGCTACACCTTC	CASSGPGQAFQGAHSNYGYTF
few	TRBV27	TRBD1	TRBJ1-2	TGTGCCAGCAGTCCACAGGGGGCGAACTATGGCTACACCTTC	CASSPQGANYGYTF
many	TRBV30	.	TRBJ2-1	TGTGCCTGGAGTGTACTGACGGGTTCCTACAATGAGCAGTTCTTC	CAWSVLTGSYNEQFF
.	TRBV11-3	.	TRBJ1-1	TGTGCCAGCAGCTTAGGGGGGGTGAACACTGAAGCTTTCTTT	CASSLGGVNTEAFF
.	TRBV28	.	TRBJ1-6	TGTGCCAGCAGCTTCTGGGGCGGAGAGGATTCACCCCTCCACTTT	CASSFWGGEDSPLHF
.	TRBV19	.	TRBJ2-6	TGTGCCAGTAGTCCGGGGAGGACCTCTGGGGCCAACGTCCTGACTTTC	CASSPGRTSGANVLTF
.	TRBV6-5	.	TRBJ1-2	TGTGCCAGCAGTCCTTCAGGGGACTATGGCTACACCTTC	CASSPSGDYGYTF
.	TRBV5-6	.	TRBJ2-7	TGTGCCAGCAGCTTAGTGGCGGGGTCCGACGAGCAGTACTTC	CASSLVAGSDEQYF
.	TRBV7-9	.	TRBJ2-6	TGTGCCAGCATCTACTCGCTCCGGGAAGCTATCTCTGGGGCCAACGTCCTGACTTTC	CASIYSLREAISGANVLTF
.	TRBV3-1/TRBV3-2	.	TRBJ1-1	TGTGCCAGCAGCCAGTGGGGAGGCCTGAACACTGAAGCTTTCTTT	CASSQWGGLNTEAFF
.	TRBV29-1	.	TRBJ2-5	TGCAGCGTCGACTGGAATCGACCGGGGGCCCAGTACTTC	CSVDWNRPGAQYF
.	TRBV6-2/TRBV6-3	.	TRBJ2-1	TGTGCCAGCAGTTATAGAAATGAGCAGTTCTTC	CASSYRNEQFF
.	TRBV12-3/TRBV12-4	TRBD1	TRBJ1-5	TGTGCCAGCAGCGGGACAGGTATCCAGCCCCAGCATTTT	CASSGTGIQPQHF
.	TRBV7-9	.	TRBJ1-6	TGTGCCAGCAGCAGGGGTATTAATTCACCCCTCCACTTT	CASSRGINSPLHF
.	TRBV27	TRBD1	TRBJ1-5	TGTGCCAGCAGTCGTACCGGGACAGGGATTGGACAGCCCCAGCATTTT	CASSRTGTGIGQPQHF
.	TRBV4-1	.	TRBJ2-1	TGCGCCAGCAGCCAAGATGGCGTGGGGACTGTAGCCTACAATGAGCAGTTCTTC	CASSQDGVGTVAYNEQFF